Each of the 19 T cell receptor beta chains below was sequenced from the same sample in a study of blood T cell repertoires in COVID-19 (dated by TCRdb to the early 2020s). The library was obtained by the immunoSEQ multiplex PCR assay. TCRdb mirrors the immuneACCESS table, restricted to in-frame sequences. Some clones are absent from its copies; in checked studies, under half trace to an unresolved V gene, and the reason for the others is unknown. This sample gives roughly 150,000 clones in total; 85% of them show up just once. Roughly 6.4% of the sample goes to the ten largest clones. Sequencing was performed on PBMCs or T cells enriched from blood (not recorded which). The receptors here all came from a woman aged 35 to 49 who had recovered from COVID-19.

CDR3: CASSYEGADTQYF. The CDR3 nucleotides read TGTGCCAGCAGCTACGAGGGGGCAGATACGCAGTATTTT. The chain employs TRBV3-1 (or the pseudogene TRBV3-2) and TRBJ2-3, with D possibly matching TRBD1 (6 bases). The V gene's germline CDR1 is LGHDT and CDR2 YNNKEL (reference sequence). V dropped 5 bases and J dropped 4 bases, with 10 bases sitting between them. The CDR3 is made up of 13 amino acids.

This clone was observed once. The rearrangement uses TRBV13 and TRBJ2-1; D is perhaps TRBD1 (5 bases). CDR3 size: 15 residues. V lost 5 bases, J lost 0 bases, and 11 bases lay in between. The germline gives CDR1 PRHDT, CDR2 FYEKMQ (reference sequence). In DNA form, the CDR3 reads TGTGCCAGCAGCGAGAGACAGAGCTCCTACAATGAGCAGTTCTTC. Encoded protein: CASSERQSSYNEQFF.

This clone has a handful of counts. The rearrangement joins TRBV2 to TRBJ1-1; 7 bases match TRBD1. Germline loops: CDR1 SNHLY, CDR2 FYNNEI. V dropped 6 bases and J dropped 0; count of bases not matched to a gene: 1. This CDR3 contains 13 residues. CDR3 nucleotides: TGTGCCAGCAGGGGACAGCTGAACACTGAAGCTTTCTTT. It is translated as CASRGQLNTEAFF.

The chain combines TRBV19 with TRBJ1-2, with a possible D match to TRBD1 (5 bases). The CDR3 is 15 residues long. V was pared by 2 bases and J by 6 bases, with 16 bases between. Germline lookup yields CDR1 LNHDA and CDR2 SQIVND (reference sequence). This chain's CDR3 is CASSITGSGHDGYTF. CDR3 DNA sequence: TGTGCCAGTAGTATAACAGGCTCGGGTCACGATGGCTACACCTTC.

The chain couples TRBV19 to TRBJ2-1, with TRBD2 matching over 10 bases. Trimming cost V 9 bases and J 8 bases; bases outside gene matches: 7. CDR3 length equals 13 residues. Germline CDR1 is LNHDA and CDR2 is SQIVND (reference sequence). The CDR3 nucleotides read TGTGCCAGCCGGGGACTAGCGAGGGATGAGCAGTTCTTC. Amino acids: CASRGLARDEQFF.

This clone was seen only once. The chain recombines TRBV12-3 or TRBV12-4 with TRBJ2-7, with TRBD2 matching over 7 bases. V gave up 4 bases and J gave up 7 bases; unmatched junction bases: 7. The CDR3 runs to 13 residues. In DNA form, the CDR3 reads TGTGCCAGCAGTTGGCGGGAGCAAGGTGAGCAGTACTTC. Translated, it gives CASSWREQGEQYF.

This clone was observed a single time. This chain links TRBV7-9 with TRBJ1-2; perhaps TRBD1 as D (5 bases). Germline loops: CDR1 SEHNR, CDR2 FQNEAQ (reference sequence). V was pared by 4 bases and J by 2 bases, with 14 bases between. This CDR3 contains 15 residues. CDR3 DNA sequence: TGTGCCAGCAGCTCACCGGAGCAGGGAAACTATGGCTACACCTTC. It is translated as CASSSPEQGNYGYTF.

In nucleotides, the CDR3 is TGCAGCGTCGGGACTAGCGGGAGTTGGGAGCAGTACTTC. It is translated as CSVGTSGSWEQYF. The chain recombines TRBV29-1 with TRBJ2-7; 14 bases are a match to TRBD2. Germline CDR1 reads SQVTM; CDR2 reads ANQGSEA. This CDR3 has 13 amino acids. The V and J ends lost 6 bases and 7 bases, in that order; junction bases with no gene match: 5.

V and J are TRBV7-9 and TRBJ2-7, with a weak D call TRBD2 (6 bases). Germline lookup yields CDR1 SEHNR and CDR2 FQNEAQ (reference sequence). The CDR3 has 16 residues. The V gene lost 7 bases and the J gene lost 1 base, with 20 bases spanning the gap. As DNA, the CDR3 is TGTGCCAGCATCCCGATCGGGGAGGCGACATCCTACGAGCAGTACTTC. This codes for CASIPIGEATSYEQYF. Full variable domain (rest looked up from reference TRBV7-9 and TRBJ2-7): DTGVSQNPRHKITKRGQNVTFRCDPISEHNRLYWYRQTLGQGPEFLTYFQNEAQLEKSRLLSDRFSAERPKGSFSTLEIQRTEQGDSAMYLCASIPIGEATSYEQYFGPGTRLTVT.

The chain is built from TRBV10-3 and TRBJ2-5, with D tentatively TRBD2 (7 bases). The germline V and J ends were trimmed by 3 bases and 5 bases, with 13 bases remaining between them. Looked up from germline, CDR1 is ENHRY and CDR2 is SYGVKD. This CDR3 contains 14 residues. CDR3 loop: CAISERGGGETQYF. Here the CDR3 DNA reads TGTGCCATCAGTGAACGCGGGGGCGGGGAGACCCAGTACTTC.

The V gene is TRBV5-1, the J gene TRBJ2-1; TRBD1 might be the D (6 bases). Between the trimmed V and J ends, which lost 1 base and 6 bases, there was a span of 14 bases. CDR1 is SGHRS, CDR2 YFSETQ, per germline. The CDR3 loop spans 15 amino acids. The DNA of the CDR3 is TGCGCCAGCAGCTTGAATACAGGGATCGGCAATGAGCAGTTCTTC. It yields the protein CASSLNTGIGNEQFF.

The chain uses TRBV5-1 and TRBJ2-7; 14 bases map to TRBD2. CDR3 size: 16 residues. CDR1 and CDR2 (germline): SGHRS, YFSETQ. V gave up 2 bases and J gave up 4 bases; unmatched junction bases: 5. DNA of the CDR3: TGCGCCAGCAGCTTAGGGGGACTAGCGGGAGCTTACGAGCAGTACTTC. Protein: CASSLGGLAGAYEQYF.

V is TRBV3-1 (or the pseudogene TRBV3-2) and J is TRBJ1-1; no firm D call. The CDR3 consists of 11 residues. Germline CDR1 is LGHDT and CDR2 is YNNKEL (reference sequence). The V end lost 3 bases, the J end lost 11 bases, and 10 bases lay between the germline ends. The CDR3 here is CASSQRFEAFF. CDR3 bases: TGTGCCAGCAGCCAGCGGTTCGAGGCTTTCTTT.

In DNA, the CDR3 is TGTGCCAGCAGCTTGGCGGGGACTCATGGCTACACCTTC. Its protein is CASSLAGTHGYTF. J is TRBJ1-2 and V is TRBV5-4; D is perhaps TRBD1 (5 bases). V shed 0 bases and J shed 6 bases, with 9 bases lying between them. CDR1 is SGHNT and CDR2 is YYREEE in the germline V gene (reference sequence). This CDR3 has 13 residues. Drawing the rest from reference TRBV5-4 and TRBJ1-2, the complete variable domain is ETGVTQSPTHLIKTRGQQVTLRCSSQSGHNTVSWYQQALGQGPQFIFQYYREEENGRGNFPPRFSGLQFPNYSSELNVNALELDDSALYLCASSLAGTHGYTFGSGTRLTVV.

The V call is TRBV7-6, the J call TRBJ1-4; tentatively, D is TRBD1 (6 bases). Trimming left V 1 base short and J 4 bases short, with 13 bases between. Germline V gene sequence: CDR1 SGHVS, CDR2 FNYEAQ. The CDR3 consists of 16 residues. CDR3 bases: TGTGCCAGCAGCTTAGAGGAGTCAGGGGTTAATGAAAAACTGTTTTTT. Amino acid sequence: CASSLEESGVNEKLFF.

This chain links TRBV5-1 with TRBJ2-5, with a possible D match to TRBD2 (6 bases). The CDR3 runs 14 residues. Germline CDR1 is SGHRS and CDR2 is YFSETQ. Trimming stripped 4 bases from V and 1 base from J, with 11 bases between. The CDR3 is CASSPTGGQETQYF. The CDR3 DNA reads TGCGCCAGCAGCCCAACCGGGGGCCAAGAGACCCAGTACTTC.

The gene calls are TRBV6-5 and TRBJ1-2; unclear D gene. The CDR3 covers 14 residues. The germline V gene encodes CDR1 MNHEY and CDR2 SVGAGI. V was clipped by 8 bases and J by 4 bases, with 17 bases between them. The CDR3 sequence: CASAPNKRSYGYTF. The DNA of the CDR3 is TGTGCCAGCGCCCCAAACAAGAGGTCCTATGGCTACACCTTC.

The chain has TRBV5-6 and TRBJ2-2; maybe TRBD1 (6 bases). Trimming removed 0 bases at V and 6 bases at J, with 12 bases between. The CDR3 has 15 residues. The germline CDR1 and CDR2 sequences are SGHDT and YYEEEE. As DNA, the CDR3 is TGTGCCAGCAGCTTGGACCCGGACAGCGCCGGGGAGCTGTTTTTT. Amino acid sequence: CASSLDPDSAGELFF.

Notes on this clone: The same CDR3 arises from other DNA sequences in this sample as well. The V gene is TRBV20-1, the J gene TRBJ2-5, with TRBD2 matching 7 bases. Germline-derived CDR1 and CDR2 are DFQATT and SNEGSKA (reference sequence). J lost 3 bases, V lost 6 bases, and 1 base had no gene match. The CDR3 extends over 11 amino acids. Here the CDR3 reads CSASGEETQYF. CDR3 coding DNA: TGCAGTGCCAGCGGGGAAGAGACCCAGTACTTC.